This record covers a single TCR beta chain. Looked up from germline, CDR1 is SGDLS and CDR2 is YYNGEE. The CDR3 totals 16 residues. V shed 2 bases, J shed 5 bases, and the junction held 7 bases outside the gene matches. These data are taken from a study of blood T cell repertoires in COVID-19. Study details: Sources were T cells, B-cell-depleted T cells, or PBMCs; the material itself was cDNA or gDNA.

Authors' processing steps: Cell counts per sample came from amplifying reference gene primers. The protocol was immunoSEQ multiplex PCR, while the TCRdb copy is restricted to in-frame clones and leaves out a portion. D and trimming were read from the DNA, whereas the V and J calls and clone size are those reported in that table. The top ten hold 1% of the sample, which has some 300,000 clones, around 87% seen once. The J gene is TRBJ1-4, the V gene TRBV9; 9 bases are a match to TRBD1. The TCR originated in a woman aged 40 to 50 with COVID-19, enrolled during active disease. The sequenced material came from peripheral blood. The CDR3 DNA is TGTGCCAGCAGCGTGTCCTCGGGACAGGGAAATGAAAAACTGTTTTTT. This translates into CASSVSSGQGNEKLFF. The complete variable domain, with remaining parts taken from reference TRBV9 and TRBJ1-4, reads DSGVTQTPKHLITATGQRVTLRCSPRSGDLSVYWYQQSLDQGLQFLIQYYNGEERAKGNILERFSAQQFPDLHSELNLSSLELGDSALYFCASSVSSGQGNEKLFFGSGTQLSVL.